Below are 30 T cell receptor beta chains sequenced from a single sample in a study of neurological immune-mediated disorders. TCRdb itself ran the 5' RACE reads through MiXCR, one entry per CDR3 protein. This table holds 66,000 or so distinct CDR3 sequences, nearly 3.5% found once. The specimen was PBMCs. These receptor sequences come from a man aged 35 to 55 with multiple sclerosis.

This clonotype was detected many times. The CDR3 region is CASSSGRVEADTQYF. DNA of the CDR3: TGTGCCAGCAGTTCGGGGAGGGTTGAGGCAGATACGCAGTATTTT. This chain joins TRBV12-3 or TRBV12-4 and TRBJ2-3; TRBD2 matches at 7 bases. CDR3 length: 15 residues. J was trimmed by 4 bases and V by 4 bases; bases with no gene match: 8.

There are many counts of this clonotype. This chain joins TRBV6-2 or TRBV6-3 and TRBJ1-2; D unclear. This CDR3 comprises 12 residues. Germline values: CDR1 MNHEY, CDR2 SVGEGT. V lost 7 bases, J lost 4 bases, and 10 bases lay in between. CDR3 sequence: CASTDRFYGYTF. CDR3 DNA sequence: TGTGCCAGCACCGATAGGTTCTATGGCTACACCTTC.

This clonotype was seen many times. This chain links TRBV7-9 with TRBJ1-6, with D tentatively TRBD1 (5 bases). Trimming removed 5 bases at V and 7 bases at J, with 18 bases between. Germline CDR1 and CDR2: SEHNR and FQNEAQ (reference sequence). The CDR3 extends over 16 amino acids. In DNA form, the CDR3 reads TGTGCCAGCAGCCTTGTTCGGGGGGTCTGGAATTCACCCCTCCACTTT. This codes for CASSLVRGVWNSPLHF.

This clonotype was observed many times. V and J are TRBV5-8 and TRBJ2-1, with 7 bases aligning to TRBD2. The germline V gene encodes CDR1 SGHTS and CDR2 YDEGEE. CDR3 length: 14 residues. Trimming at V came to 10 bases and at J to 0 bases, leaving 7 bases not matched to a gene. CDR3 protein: CAETRENSYNEQFF. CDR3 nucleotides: TGTGCCGAGACGCGGGAGAACTCCTACAATGAGCAGTTCTTC.

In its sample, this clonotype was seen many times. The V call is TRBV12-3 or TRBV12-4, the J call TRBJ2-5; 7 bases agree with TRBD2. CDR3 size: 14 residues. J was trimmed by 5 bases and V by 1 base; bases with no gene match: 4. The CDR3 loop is CASSLVTAGETQYF. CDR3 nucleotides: TGTGCCAGCAGTTTAGTGACAGCGGGGGAGACCCAGTACTTC.

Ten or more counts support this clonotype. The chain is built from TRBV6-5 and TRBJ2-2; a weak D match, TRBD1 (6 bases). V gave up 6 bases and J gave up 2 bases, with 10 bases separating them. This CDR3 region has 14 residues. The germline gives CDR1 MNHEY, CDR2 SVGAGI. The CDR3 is CASSGQYNTGELFF. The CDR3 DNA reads TGTGCCAGCAGCGGACAGTACAACACCGGGGAGCTGTTTTTT.

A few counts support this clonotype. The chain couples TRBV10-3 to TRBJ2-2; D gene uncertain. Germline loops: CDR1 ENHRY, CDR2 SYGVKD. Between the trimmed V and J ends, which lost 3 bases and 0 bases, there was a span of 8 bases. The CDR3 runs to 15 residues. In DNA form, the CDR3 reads TGTGCCATCAGTGAAGGCACCACGAACACCGGGGAGCTGTTTTTT. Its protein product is CAISEGTTNTGELFF.

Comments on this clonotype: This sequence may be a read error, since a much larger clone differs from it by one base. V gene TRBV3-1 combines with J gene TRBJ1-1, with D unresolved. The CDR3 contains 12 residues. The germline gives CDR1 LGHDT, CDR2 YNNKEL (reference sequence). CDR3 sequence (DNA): TGTGACAGCAGCAAAGAGAACACTGAAGCTTTCTTT. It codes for CDSSKENTEAFF.

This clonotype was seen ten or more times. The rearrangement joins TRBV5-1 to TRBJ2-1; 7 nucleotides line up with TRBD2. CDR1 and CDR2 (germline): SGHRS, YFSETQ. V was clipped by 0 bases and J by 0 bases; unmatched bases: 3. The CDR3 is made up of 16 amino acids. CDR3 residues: CASSLGSGPSYNEQFF. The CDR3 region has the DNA TGCGCCAGCAGCTTGGGTAGCGGGCCCTCCTACAATGAGCAGTTCTTC.

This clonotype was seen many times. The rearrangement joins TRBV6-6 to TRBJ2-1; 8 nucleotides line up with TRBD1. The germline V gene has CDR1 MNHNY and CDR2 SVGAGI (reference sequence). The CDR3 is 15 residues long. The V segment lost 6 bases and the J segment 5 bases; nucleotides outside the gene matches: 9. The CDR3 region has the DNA TGTGCCAGCAGCCCACCCGGACAGGGTAACAATGAGCAGTTCTTC. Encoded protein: CASSPPGQGNNEQFF.

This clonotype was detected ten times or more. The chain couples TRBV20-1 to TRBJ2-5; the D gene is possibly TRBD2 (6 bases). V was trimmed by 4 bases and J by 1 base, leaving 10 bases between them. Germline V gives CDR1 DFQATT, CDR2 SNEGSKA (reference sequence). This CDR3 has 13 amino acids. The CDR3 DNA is TGCAGTGCTATCCGGGGGTCCCAAGAGACCCAGTACTTC. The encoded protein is CSAIRGSQETQYF.

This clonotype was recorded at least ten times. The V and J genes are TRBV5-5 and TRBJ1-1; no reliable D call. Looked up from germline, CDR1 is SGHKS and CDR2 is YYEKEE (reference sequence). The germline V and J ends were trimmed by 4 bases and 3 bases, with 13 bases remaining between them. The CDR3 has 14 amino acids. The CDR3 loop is CASSPGPGDTEAFF. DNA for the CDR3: TGTGCCAGCAGCCCAGGACCCGGGGACACTGAAGCTTTCTTT.

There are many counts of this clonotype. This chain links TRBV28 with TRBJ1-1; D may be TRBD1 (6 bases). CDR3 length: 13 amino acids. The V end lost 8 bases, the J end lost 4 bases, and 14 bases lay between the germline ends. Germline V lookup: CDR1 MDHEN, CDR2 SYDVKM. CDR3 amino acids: CASGARGSTEAFF. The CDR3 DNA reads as TGTGCCAGCGGTGCCAGGGGCAGCACTGAAGCTTTCTTT.

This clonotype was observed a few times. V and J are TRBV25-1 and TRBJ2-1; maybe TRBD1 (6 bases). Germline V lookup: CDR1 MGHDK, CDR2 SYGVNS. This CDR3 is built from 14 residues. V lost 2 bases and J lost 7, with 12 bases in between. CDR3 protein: CASSERGSGNEQFF. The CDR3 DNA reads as TGTGCCAGCAGTGAAAGGGGGTCCGGGAATGAGCAGTTCTTC.

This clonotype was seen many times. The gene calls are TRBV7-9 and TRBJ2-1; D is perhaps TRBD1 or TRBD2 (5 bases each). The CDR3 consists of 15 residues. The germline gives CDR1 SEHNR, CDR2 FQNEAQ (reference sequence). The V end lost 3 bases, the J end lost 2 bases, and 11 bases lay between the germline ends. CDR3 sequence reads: CASSFQGPTYNEQFF. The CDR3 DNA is TGTGCCAGCAGCTTTCAGGGACCTACCTACAATGAGCAGTTCTTC. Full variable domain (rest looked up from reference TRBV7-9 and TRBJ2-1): DTGVSQNPRHKITKRGQNVTFRCDPISEHNRLYWYRQTLGQGPEFLTYFQNEAQLEKSRLLSDRFSAERPKGSFSTLEIQRTEQGDSAMYLCASSFQGPTYNEQFFGPGTRLTVL.

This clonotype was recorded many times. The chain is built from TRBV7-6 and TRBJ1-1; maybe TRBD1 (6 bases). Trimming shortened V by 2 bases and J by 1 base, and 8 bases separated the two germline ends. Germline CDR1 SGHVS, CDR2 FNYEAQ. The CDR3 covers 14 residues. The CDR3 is CASSLQGGNTEAFF. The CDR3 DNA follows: TGTGCCAGCAGCTTACAAGGGGGGAACACTGAAGCTTTCTTT.

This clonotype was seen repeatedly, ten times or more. The CDR3 sequence: CAISGGGSGADTQYF. The DNA of the CDR3 is TGTGCCATCAGTGGTGGCGGGAGCGGGGCAGATACGCAGTATTTT. The chain combines TRBV10-3 with TRBJ2-3; the match to TRBD2 covers 7 bases. The ends lost 4 bases at V and 4 bases at J; junction bases unmatched: 8. The CDR3 covers 15 residues. CDR1 and CDR2 (germline): ENHRY, SYGVKD.

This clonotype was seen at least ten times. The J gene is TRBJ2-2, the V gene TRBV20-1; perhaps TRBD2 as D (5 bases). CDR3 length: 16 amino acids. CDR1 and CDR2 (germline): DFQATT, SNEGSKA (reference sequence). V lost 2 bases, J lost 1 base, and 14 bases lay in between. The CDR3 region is CSARYPGLLNTGELFF. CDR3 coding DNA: TGCAGTGCTAGATACCCCGGACTTCTGAACACCGGGGAGCTGTTTTTT.

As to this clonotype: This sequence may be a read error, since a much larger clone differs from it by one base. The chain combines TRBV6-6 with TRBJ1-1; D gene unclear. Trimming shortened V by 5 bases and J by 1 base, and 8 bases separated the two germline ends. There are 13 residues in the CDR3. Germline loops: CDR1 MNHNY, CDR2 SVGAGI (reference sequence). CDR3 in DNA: TGTGCCAGCAGTACCCCGGGGAACACTGAAGCTTTCTTT. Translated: CASSTPGNTEAFF.

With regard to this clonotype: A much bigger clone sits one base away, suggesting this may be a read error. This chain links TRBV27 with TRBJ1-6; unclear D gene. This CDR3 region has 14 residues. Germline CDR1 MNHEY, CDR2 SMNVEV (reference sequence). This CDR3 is CVSSFIQARSPLHF. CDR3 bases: TGTGTCAGCAGTTTCATCCAGGCGAGGTCACCCCTCCACTTT.

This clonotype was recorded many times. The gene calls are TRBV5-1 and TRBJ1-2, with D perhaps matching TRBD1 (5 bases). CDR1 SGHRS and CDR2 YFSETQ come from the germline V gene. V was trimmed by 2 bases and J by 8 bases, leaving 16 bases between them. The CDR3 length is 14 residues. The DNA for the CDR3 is TGCGCCAGCAGCTTATCGGACACCCTAGGAGGCTACACCTTC. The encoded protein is CASSLSDTLGGYTF.

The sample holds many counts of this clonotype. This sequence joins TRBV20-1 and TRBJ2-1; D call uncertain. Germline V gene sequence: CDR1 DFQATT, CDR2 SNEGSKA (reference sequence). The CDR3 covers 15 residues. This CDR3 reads CSPPTEGRVYNEQFF. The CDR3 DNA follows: TGCAGCCCCCCAACGGAAGGAAGGGTCTACAATGAGCAGTTCTTC.

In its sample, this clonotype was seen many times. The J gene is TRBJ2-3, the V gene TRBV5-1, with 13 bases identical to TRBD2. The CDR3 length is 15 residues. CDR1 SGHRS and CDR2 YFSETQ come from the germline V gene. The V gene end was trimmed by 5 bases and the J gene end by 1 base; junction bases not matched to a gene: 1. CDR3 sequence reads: CASSGLAGGTDTQYF. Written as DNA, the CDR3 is TGCGCCAGCAGTGGACTAGCGGGAGGCACAGATACGCAGTATTTT.

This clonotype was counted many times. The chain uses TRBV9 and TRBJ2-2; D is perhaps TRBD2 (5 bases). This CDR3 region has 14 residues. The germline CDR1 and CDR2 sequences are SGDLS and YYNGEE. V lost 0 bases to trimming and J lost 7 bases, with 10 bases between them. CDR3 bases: TGTGCCAGCAGCGTAGGAGGGTTGGACGGGGAGCTGTTTTTT. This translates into CASSVGGLDGELFF.

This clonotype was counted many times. The CDR3 coding sequence is TGTGCCAGCAGCCAACGGACAGGTAACTACGAGCAGTACTTC. This encodes CASSQRTGNYEQYF. The rearrangement joins TRBV7-9 to TRBJ2-7; TRBD1 aligns across 7 bases. V trimming: 5 bases; J trimming: 3 bases; junction bases outside the gene matches: 7. Per germline, CDR1 SEHNR and CDR2 FQNEAQ (reference sequence). The CDR3 spans 14 residues.

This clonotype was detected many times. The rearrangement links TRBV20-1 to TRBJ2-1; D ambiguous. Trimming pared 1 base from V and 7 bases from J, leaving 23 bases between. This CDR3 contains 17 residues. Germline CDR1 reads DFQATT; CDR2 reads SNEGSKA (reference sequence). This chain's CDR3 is CSARVTDALVGWNEQFF. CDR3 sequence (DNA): TGCAGTGCTAGAGTTACAGATGCATTGGTGGGGTGGAATGAGCAGTTCTTC.

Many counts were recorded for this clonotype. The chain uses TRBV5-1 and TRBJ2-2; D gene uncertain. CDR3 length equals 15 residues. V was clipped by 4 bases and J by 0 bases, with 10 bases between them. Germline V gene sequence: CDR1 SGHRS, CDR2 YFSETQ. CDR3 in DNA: TGCGCCAGCAGCGCCGACACGTCGAACACCGGGGAGCTGTTTTTT. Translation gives CASSADTSNTGELFF.

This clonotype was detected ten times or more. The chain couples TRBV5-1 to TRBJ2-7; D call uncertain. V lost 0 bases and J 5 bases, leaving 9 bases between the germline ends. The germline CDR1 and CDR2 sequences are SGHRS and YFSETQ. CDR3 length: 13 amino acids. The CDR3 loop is CASSLGSGNEQYF. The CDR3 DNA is TGCGCCAGCAGCTTGGGGTCTGGGAACGAGCAGTACTTC.

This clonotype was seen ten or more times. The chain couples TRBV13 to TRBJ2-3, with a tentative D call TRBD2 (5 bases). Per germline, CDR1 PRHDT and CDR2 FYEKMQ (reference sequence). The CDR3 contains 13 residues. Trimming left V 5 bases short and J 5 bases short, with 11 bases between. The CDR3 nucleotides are TGTGCCAGCAGCCCCGCCCGGGGAGATACGCAGTATTTT. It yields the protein CASSPARGDTQYF.

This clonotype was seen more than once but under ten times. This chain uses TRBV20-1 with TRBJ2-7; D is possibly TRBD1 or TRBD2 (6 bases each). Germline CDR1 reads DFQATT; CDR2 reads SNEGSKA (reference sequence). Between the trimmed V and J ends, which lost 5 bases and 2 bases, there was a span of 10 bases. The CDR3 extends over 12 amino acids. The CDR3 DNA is TGCAGTGCTTTCGGGGGCCCCTACGAGCAGTACTTC. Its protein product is CSAFGGPYEQYF.